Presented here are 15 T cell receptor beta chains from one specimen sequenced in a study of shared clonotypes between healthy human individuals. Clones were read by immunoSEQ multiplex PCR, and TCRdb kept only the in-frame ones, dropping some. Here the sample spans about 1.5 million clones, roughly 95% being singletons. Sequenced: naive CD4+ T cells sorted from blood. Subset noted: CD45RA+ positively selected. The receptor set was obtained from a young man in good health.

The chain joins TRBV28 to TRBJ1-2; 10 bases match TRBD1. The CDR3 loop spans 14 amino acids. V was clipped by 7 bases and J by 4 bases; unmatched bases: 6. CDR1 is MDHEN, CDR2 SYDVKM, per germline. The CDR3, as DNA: TGTGCCAGCAAGGGGACAGGGGCCTTCTATGGCTACACCTTC. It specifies CASKGTGAFYGYTF.

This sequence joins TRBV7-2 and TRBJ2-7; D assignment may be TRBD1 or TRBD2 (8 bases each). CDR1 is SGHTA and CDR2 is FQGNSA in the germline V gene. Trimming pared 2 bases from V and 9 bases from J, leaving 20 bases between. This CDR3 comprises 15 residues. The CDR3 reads CASSLRTSRGQWQYF. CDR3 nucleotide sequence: TGTGCCAGCAGCTTAAGGACTAGCAGGGGGCAATGGCAGTACTTC.

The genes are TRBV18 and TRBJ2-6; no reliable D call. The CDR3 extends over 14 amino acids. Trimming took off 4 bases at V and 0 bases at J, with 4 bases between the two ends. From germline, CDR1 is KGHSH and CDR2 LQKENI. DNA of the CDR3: TGTGCCAGCTCACAGGACTCTGGGGCCAACGTCCTGACTTTC. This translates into CASSQDSGANVLTF.

CDR3 sequence reads: CAWSVFGRGETQYF. The CDR3 nucleotides read TGTGCCTGGAGTGTATTCGGGAGAGGGGAGACCCAGTACTTC. The chain employs TRBV30 and TRBJ2-5, with TRBD2 as a possible D gene (6 bases). Germline CDR1 reads GTSNPN; CDR2 reads SVGIG (reference sequence). The CDR3 is 14 residues long. Trimming cost V 0 bases and J 5 bases, with 13 bases left between them.

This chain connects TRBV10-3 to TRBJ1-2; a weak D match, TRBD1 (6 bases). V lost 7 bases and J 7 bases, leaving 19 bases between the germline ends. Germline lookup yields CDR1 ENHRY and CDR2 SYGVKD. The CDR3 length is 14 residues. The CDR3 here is CAIKPYQQGAGYTF. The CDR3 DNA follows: TGTGCCATCAAGCCCTATCAACAGGGCGCTGGCTACACCTTC.

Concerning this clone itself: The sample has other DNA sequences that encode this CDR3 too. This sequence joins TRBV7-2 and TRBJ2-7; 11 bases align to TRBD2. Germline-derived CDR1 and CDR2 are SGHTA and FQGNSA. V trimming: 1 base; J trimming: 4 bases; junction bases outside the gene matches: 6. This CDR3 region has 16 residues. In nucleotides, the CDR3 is TGTGCCAGCAGCTTAGAGGGGACTAGCGGTTCTTACGAGCAGTACTTC. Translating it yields CASSLEGTSGSYEQYF.

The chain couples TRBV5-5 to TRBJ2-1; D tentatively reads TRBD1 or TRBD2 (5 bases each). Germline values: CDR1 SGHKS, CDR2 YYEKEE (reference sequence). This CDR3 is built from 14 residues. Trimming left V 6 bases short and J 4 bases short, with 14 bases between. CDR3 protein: CASNWPGGYNEQFF. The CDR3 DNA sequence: TGTGCCAGCAATTGGCCTGGGGGATACAATGAGCAGTTCTTC. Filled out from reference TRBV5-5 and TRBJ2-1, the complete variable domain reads DAGVTQSPTHLIKTRGQQVTLRCSPISGHKSVSWYQQVLGQGPQFIFQYYEKEERGRGNFPDRFSARQFPNYSSELNVNALLLGDSALYLCASNWPGGYNEQFFGPGTRLTVL.

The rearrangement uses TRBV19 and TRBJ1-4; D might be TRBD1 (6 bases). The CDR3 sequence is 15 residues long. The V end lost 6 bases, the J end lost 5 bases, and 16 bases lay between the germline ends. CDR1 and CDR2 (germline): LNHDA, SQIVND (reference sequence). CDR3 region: CASSLLGGPNEKLFF. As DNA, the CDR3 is TGTGCCAGTAGCCTGCTCGGGGGGCCAAATGAAAAACTGTTTTTT. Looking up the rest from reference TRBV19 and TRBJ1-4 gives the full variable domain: DGGITQSPKYLFRKEGQNVTLSCEQNLNHDAMYWYRQDPGQGLRLIYYSQIVNDFQKGDIAEGYSVSREKKESFPLTVTSAQKNPTAFYLCASSLLGGPNEKLFFGSGTQLSVL.

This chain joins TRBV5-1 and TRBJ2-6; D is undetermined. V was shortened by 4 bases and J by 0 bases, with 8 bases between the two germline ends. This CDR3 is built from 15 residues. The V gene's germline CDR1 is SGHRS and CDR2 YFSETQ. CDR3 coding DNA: TGCGCCAGCAGCCCTCAGGCCTCTGGGGCCAACGTCCTGACTTTC. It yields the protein CASSPQASGANVLTF.

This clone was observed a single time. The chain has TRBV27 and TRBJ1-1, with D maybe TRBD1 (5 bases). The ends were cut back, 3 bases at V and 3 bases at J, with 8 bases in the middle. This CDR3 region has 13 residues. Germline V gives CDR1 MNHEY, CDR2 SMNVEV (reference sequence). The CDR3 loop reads CASSFVRDTEAFF. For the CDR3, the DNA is TGTGCCAGCAGTTTTGTCAGGGACACTGAAGCTTTCTTT.

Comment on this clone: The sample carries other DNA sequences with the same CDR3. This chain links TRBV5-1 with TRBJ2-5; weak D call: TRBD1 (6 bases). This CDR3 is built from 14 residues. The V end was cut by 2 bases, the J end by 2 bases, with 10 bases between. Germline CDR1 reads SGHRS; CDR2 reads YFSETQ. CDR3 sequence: CASSLTGSQETQYF. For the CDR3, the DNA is TGCGCCAGCAGCTTAACAGGGAGTCAAGAGACCCAGTACTTC.

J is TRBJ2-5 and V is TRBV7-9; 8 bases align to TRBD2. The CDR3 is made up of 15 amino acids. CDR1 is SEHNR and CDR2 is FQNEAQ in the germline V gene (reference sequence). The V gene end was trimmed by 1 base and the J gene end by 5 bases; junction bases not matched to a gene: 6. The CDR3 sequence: CASSLGGGRFETQYF. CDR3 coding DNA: TGTGCCAGCAGCTTAGGTGGCGGGAGGTTTGAGACCCAGTACTTC.

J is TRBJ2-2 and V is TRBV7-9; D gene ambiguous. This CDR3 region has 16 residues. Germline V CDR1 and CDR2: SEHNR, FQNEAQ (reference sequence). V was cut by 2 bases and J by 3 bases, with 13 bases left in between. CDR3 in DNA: TGTGCCAGCAGCTTATCCCCCCCCGGGTACACCGGGGAGCTGTTTTTT. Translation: CASSLSPPGYTGELFF.

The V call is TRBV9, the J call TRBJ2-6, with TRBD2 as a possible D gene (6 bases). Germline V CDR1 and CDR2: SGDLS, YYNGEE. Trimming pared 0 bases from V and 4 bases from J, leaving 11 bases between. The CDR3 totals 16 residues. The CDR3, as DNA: TGTGCCAGCAGCGTAGTGGGAGGCTCCGGGGCCAACGTCCTGACTTTC. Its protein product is CASSVVGGSGANVLTF.

CDR3 amino acids: CASGRGSSNQPQHF. In DNA form, the CDR3 reads TGTGCCAGTGGTCGGGGGAGTAGCAATCAGCCCCAGCATTTT. J is TRBJ1-5 and V is TRBV19; tentatively, D is TRBD1 (5 bases). From germline, CDR1 is LNHDA and CDR2 SQIVND (reference sequence). The germline V and J ends were trimmed by 8 bases and 0 bases, with 11 bases remaining between them. This CDR3 has 14 residues.